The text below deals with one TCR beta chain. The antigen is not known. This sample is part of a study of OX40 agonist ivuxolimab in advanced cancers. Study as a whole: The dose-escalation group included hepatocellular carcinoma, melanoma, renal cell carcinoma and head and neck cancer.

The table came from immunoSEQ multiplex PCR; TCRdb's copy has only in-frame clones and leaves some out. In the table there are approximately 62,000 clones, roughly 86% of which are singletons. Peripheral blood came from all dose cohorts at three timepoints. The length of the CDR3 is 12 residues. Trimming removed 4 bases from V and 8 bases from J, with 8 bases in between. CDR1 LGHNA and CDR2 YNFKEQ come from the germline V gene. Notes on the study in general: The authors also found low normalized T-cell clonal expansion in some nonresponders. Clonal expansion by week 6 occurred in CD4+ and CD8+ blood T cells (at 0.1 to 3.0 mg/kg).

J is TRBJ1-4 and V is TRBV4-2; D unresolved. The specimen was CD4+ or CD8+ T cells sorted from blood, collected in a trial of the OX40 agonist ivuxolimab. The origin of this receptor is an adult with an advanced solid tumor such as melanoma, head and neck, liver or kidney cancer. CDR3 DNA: TGTGCCAGCAGCCCGACGCGGGAAAAACTGTTTTTT. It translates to CASSPTREKLFF.